This TCR beta chain was identified during a study of CD8+ T cells in alopecia areata. Study conclusions and caveats: Especially in alopecia totalis/universalis, lesional scalp showed greater clonality than normal scalp did. Patients showed less clear TCR sequence sharing than mice, possibly partly because of HLA diversity. Sequencing of scalp samples also captures resident alphabeta T cells of normal skin.

The sample holds one count of this clone. Its antigen remains unknown. Trimming pared 7 bases from V and 7 bases from J, leaving 20 bases between. In germline, CDR1 is MDHEN, CDR2 SYDVKM. This CDR3 contains 15 residues. The sequencing template was cDNA reverse transcribed from extracted RNA. Generated by immunoSEQ multiplex PCR, the TCRdb table keeps only in-frame clones and is missing some. The sample carries 120,000 to 150,000 clones, 62% recorded once. This sequence joins TRBV28 and TRBJ2-1; D possibly corresponds to TRBD2 (5 bases). This TCR derives from a human donor in good health. Sequencing used CD8+ T cells sorted from blood. The CDR3 coding sequence is TGTGCCAGCATATCATGGGCCCAAGAGGGAAATGAGCAGTTCTTC. Translated: CASISWAQEGNEQFF.